One and the same sample provided the 8 T cell receptor beta chains below, sequenced in a study of shared clonotypes between healthy human individuals. Data came from immunoSEQ multiplex PCR; TCRdb stores just in-frame clones and leaves some out. The top ten hold 0.9% to 1.3% of the sample, which has more than 2 million clones, about 95% seen once. In the naive CD8 group, cells lacked CD45RO and were positively selected for CCR7, so terminally differentiated effector memory CD45RA+ cells were left out. Specimen: naive CD8+ T cells sorted from blood. The receptor source for this set is a man between 18 and 35 years old in good health.

With regard to this clone: The sample has other DNA sequences that encode this CDR3 too. The chain recombines TRBV5-4 with TRBJ2-5; 7 bases agree with TRBD1. Germline V lookup: CDR1 SGHNT, CDR2 YYREEE (reference sequence). V lost 0 bases, J lost 5 bases, and 4 bases stayed unmatched. This CDR3 has 14 amino acids. Here the CDR3 reads CASSLEGAWETQYF. CDR3 in DNA: TGTGCCAGCAGCTTGGAGGGGGCTTGGGAGACCCAGTACTTC. Full variable domain (remainder filled in from reference TRBV5-4 and TRBJ2-5): ETGVTQSPTHLIKTRGQQVTLRCSSQSGHNTVSWYQQALGQGPQFIFQYYREEENGRGNFPPRFSGLQFPNYSSELNVNALELDDSALYLCASSLEGAWETQYFGPGTRLLVL.

This clone was detected only once. The chain carries TRBV27 and TRBJ1-5; TRBD1 matches at 8 bases. Germline assignment: CDR1 MNHEY and CDR2 SMNVEV (reference sequence). Trimming at V came to 5 bases and at J to 3 bases, leaving 9 bases not matched to a gene. CDR3 length equals 16 residues. Written as DNA, the CDR3 is TGTGCCAGCAGTCCCAGCTCGGGACAGGTCAATCAGCCCCAGCATTTT. The encoded protein is CASSPSSGQVNQPQHF.

V and J are TRBV4-2 and TRBJ1-1; D uncertain. The CDR3 has 12 residues. Germline values: CDR1 LGHNA, CDR2 YNFKEQ. The germline V and J ends were trimmed by 1 base and 5 bases, with 5 bases remaining between them. In nucleotides, the CDR3 is TGTGCCAGCAGCCAAGCGGGTACTGAAGCTTTCTTT. This encodes CASSQAGTEAFF.

The chain couples TRBV30 to TRBJ2-5; 10 nucleotides align to TRBD2. The CDR3 is 14 amino acids. CDR1 is GTSNPN and CDR2 is SVGIG in the germline V gene (reference sequence). V dropped 4 bases and J dropped 0; count of bases not matched to a gene: 2. In nucleotides, the CDR3 is TGTGCCTGGATAGCGGGAGGATACCAAGAGACCCAGTACTTC. Translated, it gives CAWIAGGYQETQYF.

The genes are TRBV12-2 and TRBJ1-4; the table's D call, TRBD1, was not checked against the DNA. TRBV12-2 constitutes a pseudogene. The length of the CDR3 is 16 residues. The CDR3 region is CASRRSNRAWNEKLFF. In DNA form, the CDR3 reads TGTGCAAGTCGCCGTTCTAACAGAGCTTGGAATGAAAAACTGTTTTTT.

The CDR3 loop reads CASSQRTGGDYGYTF. The CDR3 bases are TGCGCCAGCAGCCAGAGGACAGGGGGAGACTATGGCTACACCTTC. This sequence joins TRBV5-1 and TRBJ1-2; 10 bases line up with TRBD1. The CDR3 sequence is 15 residues long. CDR1 and CDR2 from the germline V gene are SGHRS and YFSETQ. V shed 4 bases and J 3 bases; nucleotides not matched to a gene: 6.

Comment on this clone: This may be a read error, as it is one base from a much larger clone. V is TRBV30 and J is TRBJ1-1; D call uncertain. The CDR3 runs to 11 residues. Trimming pared 4 bases from V and 1 base from J, leaving 4 bases between. Germline V gene sequence: CDR1 GTSNPN, CDR2 SVGIG (reference sequence). This CDR3 is CAWMRNTEAFF. The CDR3 nucleotides read TGTGCCTGGATGAGGAACACTGAAGCTTTCTTT.

The chain has TRBV30 and TRBJ1-1, with D unresolved. The V end lost 3 bases, the J end lost 4 bases, and 9 bases lay between the germline ends. The CDR3 sequence is 12 residues long. Germline CDR1 and CDR2: GTSNPN and SVGIG (reference sequence). The CDR3 reads CAWSGEGTEAFF. DNA for the CDR3: TGTGCCTGGAGCGGGGAAGGCACTGAAGCTTTCTTT.